The present T cell receptor beta chain was sequenced within a study of T cells in Graves' hyperthyroidism and ophthalmopathy (dated by TCRdb to the late 2010s). Background for the entire study: Peripheral blood was collected at initial diagnosis, before any treatment. To identify TCR V-J signatures that set the groups apart, the researchers used a discovery cohort of 100 patients, made up of roughly 40 with Graves' ophthalmopathy and some 58 with stable Graves' hyperthyroidism. Whether ophthalmopathy could be predicted prospectively was tested in an independent validation cohort made up of approximately 19 hyperthyroidism patients plus 17 patients who later progressed to ophthalmopathy. The 75 to 100 discovery patients were divided at random into training and test sets in a 7:3 ratio. In addition, the study compared T-cell repertoires in thyroid tissue and in blood from five to seven Graves' hyperthyroidism patients. Following sampling, methimazole starting at 30 mg daily was given to hyperthyroidism patients, and high-dose intravenous methylprednisolone was given to ophthalmopathy patients. The paper reports TCR Vbeta CDR3 sequencing of approximately 140 peripheral blood samples: under 45 ophthalmopathy, over 70 hyperthyroidism and approximately 17 progressor patients. Beyond this particular receptor, the publication reports: Sample size was not statistically predetermined, and investigators were not blinded to group allocation. Blood samples also contained most of the expanded thyroid clonotypes (frequency above 0.001), which suggests that blood repertoires may reflect thyroid immune responses. A model built on a 13 V-J signature distinguished ophthalmopathy from stable hyperthyroidism, reaching around 90% sensitivity and under 84% specificity in cross-validation and 80%/75% in testing. In validation, progression to ophthalmopathy was predicted by the model with around 70% sensitivity and roughly 72% specificity, a median of 6.5 months before onset.

The TCR beta CDR3 regions were amplified from the RNA transcripts. The TCR CDR3 was subjected to a first round of RT-PCR using the HTBI primer set and the Qiagen OneStep RT-PCR kit. Libraries were constructed in a second round of multiplex PCR, after which size selection and purification were carried out. Libraries were sequenced paired-end with 100 bp reads on an Illumina HiSeq2000. In the authors' own workflow: SOAPnuke was used to process the raw data, throwing out any read that contained adapters or uncalled bases, had a mean Phred below 15, or lacked an exact constant-primer or identifier match. COPE v1.2.5 was used to merge the high-quality paired reads, and each unique nucleotide sequence was defined as a clonotype. Clonotypes were aligned to IMGT TRBV, TRBD and TRBJ reference segments using MiTCR v1.1. The analysis included only V-J combinations with a frequency above 0.0001, which together covered 99% to 99.2% of the repertoires. The TCS score was defined as the ratio of F50 (clonal expansion) to E x V (chaos), calculated using BLOSUM62-based TCRdist between CDR3 peptides within each V-J. Welch's t-statistics and random forest reduced around 520 V-J features to some 14, which were used in a naive Bayes classifier (R e1071). The public reads were run again by TCRdb, first through fastp at Q25 and then through MiXCR, and only productive beta chains were kept. CDR3 protein duplicates are merged, each entry listing the most common genes and DNA. The V and J calls shown here were made by TCRdb, not taken from the authors' results. This sample comprises about 290,000 distinct CDR3 sequences, 13% of them detected only once. The ten most abundant clones make up approximately 8.6% of the sample.

Cut back by 0 bases and 3 bases, the V and J ends lie 12 bases apart. Looking up the germline V gene (reference sequence) yields CDR1 GTSNPN and CDR2 SVGIG. The CDR3 runs 15 amino acids, cysteine and phenylalanine included. Only the CDR3 DNA is retained, 45 bases long and in frame from the first base. This clonotype was recorded a few times. The specificity of this receptor is unknown. Base qualities are not provided; no much larger clone lies one nucleotide away. The hyperthyroidism patients were between 18 and 65 years old and newly diagnosed, with a disease duration of less than 2 months. Patients with uncontrolled infections, other autoimmune diseases, pregnancy or lactation were excluded. Diagnoses were established on the basis of clinical symptoms, serum thyroxine and TRAb, thyroid ultrasound, and orbital computed tomography. Blood from progressor patients was drawn when they were first diagnosed with hyperthyroidism, before any ophthalmopathy symptoms appeared. Ficoll-Paque density gradient centrifugation was used to isolate PBMCs from about 10 ml of fresh peripheral blood. Patients classed as progressors first received a Graves' hyperthyroidism diagnosis and then went on to develop ophthalmopathy during follow-up. Total RNA was extracted with Trizol reagent, and quality was checked on an Agilent 2100 Bioanalyzer.

The chain is assembled from TRBV30 and TRBJ2-1; the D gene cannot be resolved reliably. The material sequenced was blood. The receptor's source is a woman in her thirties with Graves' hyperthyroidism that later progressed to Graves' ophthalmopathy. The DNA is TGTGCCTGGAGTGTAAGGCTAGATGTCTACAATGAGCAGTTCTTC. Its protein product is CAWSVRLDVYNEQFF.